The T cell receptor beta chain described here comes from a study of PD-1 blockade in classical Hodgkin lymphoma. Study-wide findings and caveats: It was reported that newly diagnosed patients had less baseline TCR diversity than healthy donors. The causes of the repertoire differences, possibly disease activity or prior therapy, remain undefined.

The data were produced by immunoSEQ multiplex PCR, yet TCRdb's version contains in-frame clones alone and is incomplete. Of fewer than 40,000 clones in the sample, about 89% were seen once. CDR1 and CDR2 (germline): SGHNT, YENEEA. The CDR3 has 16 residues. Trimming pared 5 bases from V and 2 bases from J, leaving 15 bases between. Time point in this sample: newly diagnosed, previously untreated cHL patient sample. Negative magnetic selection isolated CD4+ T cells from thawed PBMCs. Comparison used PBMCs from newly diagnosed, untreated classical Hodgkin lymphoma. About this clone: Its antigen is not identified.

The J gene is TRBJ2-2, the V gene TRBV11-3; a weak D match, TRBD1 (6 bases). The sequencing sample was made of CD4+ T cells from blood. This TCR derives from a human donor with classical Hodgkin lymphoma. The CDR3 sequence is CASSPTRGANTGELFF. The CDR3 DNA follows: TGTGCCAGCAGCCCCACCAGGGGAGCAAACACCGGGGAGCTGTTTTTT.